These 14 T cell receptor beta chains originate from one sample sequenced in a study of T cells in Graves' hyperthyroidism and ophthalmopathy. Researchers amplified the TCR beta CDR3 regions from RNA transcripts. The HTBI primer set was used in a first-round RT-PCR of the TCR CDR3. Each CDR3 protein is one row after TCRdb ran MiXCR on the multiplex PCR reads. This table holds fewer than 400,000 distinct CDR3 sequences, about 15% found once. Sequencing was carried out using blood. Receptors were obtained from a man aged 25 to 45 with Graves' hyperthyroidism.

This sequence joins TRBV7-3 and TRBJ2-2, with 11 positions matching TRBD2. This CDR3 has 14 amino acids. CDR1 is SGHTA, CDR2 FQGTGA, per germline. Trimming removed 10 bases from V and 2 bases from J; junction bases left unmatched: 3. DNA for the CDR3: TGTGCCACCAGACTAGCGGGAAACACCGGGGAGCTGTTTTTT. Translated: CATRLAGNTGELFF.

This clonotype was seen only a few times. The V and J genes are TRBV25-1 and TRBJ2-1, with D unresolved. The ends were cut back, 2 bases at V and 3 bases at J, with 5 bases in the middle. Per germline, CDR1 MGHDK and CDR2 SYGVNS. The CDR3 has 13 residues. This CDR3 is CASSEVDYNEQFF. CDR3 coding DNA: TGTGCCAGCAGTGAAGTGGACTACAATGAGCAGTTCTTC.

This clonotype was picked up a small number of times. V is TRBV25-1 and J is TRBJ1-1, with D unclear. The CDR3 has 14 residues. With 8 bases removed from V and 0 bases from J, the gap between germline ends came to 13 bases. Germline CDR1 MGHDK, CDR2 SYGVNS. The CDR3 protein is CASPAGRLNTEAFF. The CDR3 coding sequence is TGTGCCAGCCCCGCCGGCAGATTGAACACTGAAGCTTTCTTT.

This clonotype was detected many times. J is TRBJ2-3 and V is TRBV6-1, with 8 nucleotides matching TRBD2. Trimming at V came to 7 bases and at J to 8 bases, leaving 11 bases not matched to a gene. There are 14 residues in the CDR3. CDR1 and CDR2 from the germline V gene are MNHNS and SASEGT. This CDR3 reads CASKDGLALGTQYF. In DNA form, the CDR3 reads TGTGCCAGCAAAGATGGACTAGCTTTGGGTACGCAGTATTTT.

This clonotype has at least ten counts. The gene calls are TRBV28 and TRBJ1-1; D remains unclear. Germline V gives CDR1 MDHEN, CDR2 SYDVKM. Trimming took 8 bases from V and 1 from J, leaving 11 bases between them. The length of the CDR3 is 13 residues. In nucleotides, the CDR3 is TGTGCCAGCGACCCGTACGGGAACACTGAAGCTTTCTTT. Its translation: CASDPYGNTEAFF.

This clonotype was detected a few times. This rearrangement joins TRBV7-8 to TRBJ2-4; the D gene could be TRBD1 or TRBD2 (6 bases each). The CDR3 runs to 15 residues. The germline V gene has CDR1 SGHVS and CDR2 FQNEAQ. V was cut by 5 bases and J by 2 bases, with 13 bases left in between. The CDR3 loop is CASSIQGGSKNIQYF. For the CDR3, the DNA is TGTGCCAGCAGCATACAGGGAGGATCCAAAAACATTCAGTACTTC. The whole variable domain, filled in from reference TRBV7-8 and TRBJ2-4, reads GAGVSQSPRYKVAKRGQDVALRCDPISGHVSLFWYQQALGQGPEFLTYFQNEAQLDKSGLPSDRFFAERPEGSVSTLKIQRTQQEDSAVYLCASSIQGGSKNIQYFGAGTRLSVL.

This clonotype has a handful of counts. The chain employs TRBV28 and TRBJ2-7; TRBD2 is a possible D gene (6 bases). V lost 5 bases and J lost 7, with 18 bases in between. CDR1 is MDHEN and CDR2 is SYDVKM in the germline V gene. The length of the CDR3 is 14 residues. CDR3 in DNA: TGTGCCAGCAGTGTACCGGGCAGGGAGGAAGAGCAGTACTTC. This encodes CASSVPGREEEQYF.

This clonotype was observed a handful of times. One end of the junction is discordant with germline, which a read error may explain. The V and J genes are TRBV29-1 and TRBJ2-1, with TRBD2 as a possible D gene (6 bases). This CDR3 spans 19 amino acids. The germline gives CDR1 SQVTM, CDR2 ANQGSEA. DNA for the CDR3: TGCAGCGTTGAAGATCCAGGATCGGGGACTCTCCGCTCCCACAATGAGCAGTTCTTC. Translating it yields CSVEDPGSGTLRSHNEQFF.

There are a few counts of this clonotype. This chain joins TRBV19 and TRBJ1-1, with TRBD1 identical over 9 bases. Germline CDR1 is LNHDA and CDR2 is SQIVND (reference sequence). This CDR3 comprises 14 residues. V lost 5 bases and J lost 4; bases outside the gene matches: 5. The CDR3 is CASSSQGARTEAFF. CDR3 DNA sequence: TGTGCCAGTAGTTCACAGGGGGCGCGCACTGAAGCTTTCTTT.

At least ten counts were recorded for this clonotype. This chain joins TRBV5-1 and TRBJ2-7; D uncertain. The V gene's germline CDR1 is SGHRS and CDR2 YFSETQ. The V end was cut by 2 bases, the J end by 0 bases, with 6 bases between. This CDR3 has 13 residues. The CDR3 coding sequence is TGCGCCAGCAGCTTATCCTTCTCCTACGAGCAGTACTTC. Encoded protein: CASSLSFSYEQYF.

About this clonotype itself: Being one base from a much bigger clone, this may be a read error. V is TRBV3-1 and J is TRBJ2-7, with no clear D. The V and J ends lost 2 bases and 2 bases respectively, with 4 bases between them. Germline V gene sequence: CDR1 LGHDT, CDR2 YNNKEL (reference sequence). There are 12 residues in the CDR3. The CDR3: CASSQRAYEQYF. CDR3 bases: TGTGCCAGCAGCCAAAGGGCCTACGAGCAGTACTTC.

This sequence joins TRBV5-1 and TRBJ2-2, with TRBD2 matching over 7 bases. The germline V gene has CDR1 SGHRS and CDR2 YFSETQ. The CDR3 is 16 residues long. The V gene end was trimmed by 0 bases and the J gene end by 4 bases; junction bases not matched to a gene: 6. CDR3 in amino acids: CASSLEAGLSTGELFF. As DNA, the CDR3 is TGCGCCAGCAGCTTGGAAGCGGGACTGTCCACCGGGGAGCTGTTTTTT.

This clonotype was seen repeatedly, ten times or more. This chain joins TRBV4-1 and TRBJ1-1; unclear D gene. The CDR3 contains 14 residues. From germline, CDR1 is MGHRA and CDR2 YSYEKL. V lost 2 bases and J lost 9, with 16 bases in between. The CDR3 spells CASSQYGGRFKAFF. For the CDR3, the DNA is TGCGCCAGCAGCCAATATGGAGGGCGATTCAAAGCTTTCTTT.

The chain is built from TRBV14 and TRBJ2-7; the D gene is possibly TRBD1 (6 bases). V lost 4 bases and J lost 0, with 10 bases in between. In germline, CDR1 is SGHDN, CDR2 FVKESK. The CDR3 consists of 14 residues. The CDR3 bases are TGTGCCAGCAGCCCCAGGGGCACCTCCTACGAGCAGTACTTC. Translation gives CASSPRGTSYEQYF.